Listed below are T cell receptor beta chains from one sample, sequenced in a study of OX40 agonist ivuxolimab in advanced cancers. Sequencing was performed with immunoSEQ multiplex PCR; in TCRdb, only in-frame clones are kept and a portion is missing. The table has 85,000 to 100,000 clones, about 92% seen once; the top ten hold around 0.28%. The sample here was CD4+ or CD8+ T cells sorted from blood, taken in a trial of the OX40 agonist ivuxolimab. These TCRs come from an adult with an advanced solid tumor such as melanoma, head and neck, liver or kidney cancer. The CDR3 runs from the conserved cysteine through the conserved F or W. Each record gives: V gene, D gene, J gene, CDR3 protein, CDR3 DNA. The D gene is left open where the match is weak.

v_call: TRBV6-1; d_call: NA; j_call: TRBJ2-2; cdr3_aa: CASSGQNTGELFF; cdr3_nt: TGTGCCAGCAGTGGACAAAATACCGGGGAGCTGTTTTTT
v_call: TRBV5-4; d_call: NA; j_call: TRBJ1-4; cdr3_aa: CASSYGGGFNEKLFF; cdr3_nt: TGTGCCAGCAGCTATGGTGGGGGATTTAATGAAAAACTGTTTTTT
v_call: TRBV6-6; d_call: NA; j_call: TRBJ2-6; cdr3_aa: CASSYSGANVLTF; cdr3_nt: TGTGCCAGCAGTTATTCCGGGGCCAACGTCCTGACTTTC
v_call: TRBV30; d_call: TRBD2; j_call: TRBJ2-2; cdr3_aa: CAWSGLAGLTGELFF; cdr3_nt: TGTGCCTGGAGTGGACTAGCGGGACTCACCGGGGAGCTGTTTTTT
v_call: TRBV2; d_call: NA; j_call: TRBJ1-1; cdr3_aa: CASGLYTEAFF; cdr3_nt: TGTGCCAGCGGACTGTACACTGAAGCTTTCTTT
v_call: TRBV4-2; d_call: TRBD2; j_call: TRBJ2-1; cdr3_aa: CASSQGLAYNEQFF; cdr3_nt: TGTGCCAGCAGCCAGGGACTAGCCTACAATGAGCAGTTCTTC
v_call: TRBV9; d_call: NA; j_call: TRBJ1-1; cdr3_aa: CASSVGTGRANTEAFF; cdr3_nt: TGTGCCAGCAGCGTAGGAACGGGCAGGGCGAACACTGAAGCTTTCTTT
v_call: TRBV10-3; d_call: NA; j_call: TRBJ1-5; cdr3_aa: CAISDQTADSNQPQHF; cdr3_nt: TGTGCCATCAGTGACCAGACAGCGGATAGCAATCAGCCCCAGCATTTT
v_call: TRBV2; d_call: NA; j_call: TRBJ2-5; cdr3_aa: CASSEEETQYF; cdr3_nt: TGTGCCAGCAGTGAAGAGGAGACCCAGTACTTC
v_call: TRBV28; d_call: TRBD1; j_call: TRBJ1-2; cdr3_aa: CASSLGTGFYGYTF; cdr3_nt: TGTGCCAGCAGTCTTGGGACAGGATTTTATGGCTACACCTTC
v_call: TRBV20-1; d_call: NA; j_call: TRBJ1-2; cdr3_aa: CSAPDWYGYTF; cdr3_nt: TGCAGTGCTCCGGACTGGTATGGCTACACCTTC